This entry concerns a single T cell receptor beta chain. Its antigen remains undetermined. Qualities for individual bases were not recorded, and no much larger clone is one base off. Compared with germline, V lacks 0 bases and J lacks 3 bases; bases without a gene match: 4. Taken from the germline V gene, the CDR1 and CDR2 loops are KGHSH and LQKENI. The cysteine opens and the phenylalanine closes a CDR3 of 15 amino acids. Solely the CDR3 DNA is kept, with 45 bases framed from the first base. The immunoSEQ assay at survey resolution was applied to genomic DNA for sequencing of TCRbeta rearrangements. As for how the authors treated the data: In the TCR sequencing data, the smallest productive clonotype frequency that could be detected was 2.59 x 10-5. Only productive TCRbeta rearrangements, meaning sequences that were complete and in-frame, were kept for the analyses. Clonality for each sample was calculated as Simpson clonality in the immunoSEQ Analyzer version 3.0. Clones were grouped by frequency into very rare, small, medium, large (1-20%) or hyperexpanded (>20%) categories. Generation probabilities were estimated with OLGA 1.2.3, V-gene circos plots were made with VDJtools, specificities were searched in VDJdb, and CDR3 motifs were identified with GLIPH. TCRdb mirrors the immuneACCESS table, restricted to in-frame sequences. Some clones are absent from its copies; in checked studies, under half trace to an unresolved V gene, and the reason for the others is unknown. V, J and clone size reflect that table, while D and trimming were determined from the DNA. The sample includes under 35,000 clones, with 78% observed a single time. Roughly 2.5% of the sample comes from the top ten.

The data are from a study of STAT5B mutations in CD4+ large granular lymphocyte leukemia (dated by TCRdb to between 2021 and 2023). About the full investigation: Among the healthy controls, the CDR3 'QG' motif was associated with a particular HLA allele. Flow cytometry on FACSCanto II or FACSVerse confirmed that purified fractions exceeded 95% purity among lymphocytes. TCRbeta repertoires of CD4+ T-cell large granular lymphocyte leukemia patients were compared with those of healthy blood donors.

The healthy controls were 30 to 45 blood donors, and the buffy coats of these donors were supplied by the Finnish Red Cross blood service. All TCR-sequenced material derived from peripheral blood: patient blood samples and healthy donor buffy coats. Peripheral blood mononuclear cells were isolated by Ficoll-Hypaque gradient centrifugation. For the healthy controls, CD4+ cells were obtained from buffy coats by magnetic purification. Genomic DNA was extracted with the Gentra Puregene Cell and Tissue kit and quantified on a Qubit 2.0 fluorometer. Overall study outcomes, separate from this receptor: Greater clonality appeared to be present in CD4-sorted patient repertoires than in healthy CD4+ repertoires, and the difference was retained after the putative leukemic clones were removed. The data were not HLA-matched, and the higher clonality in CD4+ T-LGLL than in CD8+ T-LGLL could be due to the relatively small sample size. Main leukemic clonotypes were private to each patient, although roughly 24% of the main leukemic clonotypes were found at low frequency in the non-leukemic repertoires of other patients. Enrichment of TRBV06-family usage was observed among the top patient clones (8/27) relative to healthy controls (2/35).

The receptor's source is a human donor in good health. Input material: CD4+ T cells from blood buffy coats. The chain links TRBV18 with TRBJ1-1; 7 nucleotides in the junction match TRBD1. The CDR3 region has the sequence CASSPPTGADTEAFF. The bases are TGTGCCAGCTCACCACCAACAGGGGCGGACACTGAAGCTTTCTTT.